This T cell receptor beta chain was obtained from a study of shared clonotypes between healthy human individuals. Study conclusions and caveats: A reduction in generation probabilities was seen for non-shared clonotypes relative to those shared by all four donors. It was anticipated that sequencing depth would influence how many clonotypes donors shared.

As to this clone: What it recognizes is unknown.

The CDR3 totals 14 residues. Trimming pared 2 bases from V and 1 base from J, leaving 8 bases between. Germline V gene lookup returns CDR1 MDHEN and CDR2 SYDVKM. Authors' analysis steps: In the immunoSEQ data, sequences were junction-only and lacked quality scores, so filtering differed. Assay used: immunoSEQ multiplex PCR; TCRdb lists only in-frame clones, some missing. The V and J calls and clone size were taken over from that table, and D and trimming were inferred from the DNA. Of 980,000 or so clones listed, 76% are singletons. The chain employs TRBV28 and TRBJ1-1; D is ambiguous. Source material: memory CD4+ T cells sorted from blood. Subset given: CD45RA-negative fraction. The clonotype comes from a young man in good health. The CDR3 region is CASSLGVWNTEAFF. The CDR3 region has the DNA TGTGCCAGCAGTTTAGGGGTCTGGAACACTGAAGCTTTCTTT.